This TCR beta chain comes out of a study of T-cell reconstitution after alpha-beta-depleted transplantation in children. The CDR3 has 13 amino acids. Germline V gives CDR1 SGHTA, CDR2 FQGNSA. J was trimmed by 5 bases and V by 3 bases; bases with no gene match: 2. Preparation of the TCRbeta library used unique molecular identifiers. Each CDR3 protein gets one entry after TCRdb re-called the PCR reads with MiXCR. Here the sample spans around 400,000 distinct CDR3 sequences, 9.5% to 13% being singletons. The sequence derives from a human donor who donated a stem cell graft to a child with acute myeloid leukemia. Material: PBMCs from the stem cell graft donor, obtained from the stem cell graft. This sequence joins TRBV7-2 and TRBJ2-7; 9 bases fit TRBD1. CDR3 protein: CASSFRTGDEQYF. DNA for the CDR3: TGTGCCAGCAGCTTCCGGACAGGGGACGAGCAGTACTTC. Full variable domain (missing parts from reference TRBV7-2 and TRBJ2-7): GAGVSQSPSNKVTEKGKDVELRCDPISGHTALYWYRQSLGQGLEFLIYFQGNSAPDKSGLPSDRFSAERTGGSVSTLTIQRTQQEDSAVYLCASSFRTGDEQYFGPGTRLTVT.